What follows is one T cell receptor beta chain and its context. This clonotype was detected many times. Its antigen is currently not known. No per-base quality is available; no much larger clone lies one base away. These data originate in a study of T-cell reconstitution after alpha-beta-depleted transplantation in children (dated by TCRdb to the mid-2010s). Looking at the study overall: Using TCR repertoire profiling, the study followed T-cell immune reconstitution in a quantitative way in children after TCRalphabeta/CD19-depleted allogeneic hematopoietic cell transplantation.

Library method: PCR. TCRdb names Illumina HiSeq 2500 as the instrument used. TCR libraries were prepared with molecular barcoding, using unique molecular identifiers to normalize TCRbeta repertoire quantification. TCRdb reprocessing: public reads trimmed at Q25 with fastp, clones called with MiXCR, in-frame beta chains kept. Each entry merges the rows of one CDR3 protein and shows their most common DNA and genes. Across this sample there are hundreds of thousands of distinct CDR3 sequences, with approximately 13% seen only once. The ten largest clones capture around 2.2% of the sample. General conclusions and limits of the study: The frequencies of hyperexpanded clones fell over the following months, and after one year, T-cell counts and TCRbeta diversity were mostly attributed to newly produced T cells. In some patients, the high TCRbeta diversity seen at day 60 was put down to recipient T cells and intrathymic progenitors that had survived conditioning. About two months after transplant, the apparently early recovery of alphabetaT-cell counts reportedly depended on just several hundred clones that had expanded rapidly and came from non-depleted graft cells.

Reading the label with the study, this specimen's treatment or condition is: allogeneic hematopoietic cell transplantation with graft depleted of TCRalphabeta T cells and CD19 B cells. Transplant recipients were children who received TCRalphabeta/CD19-depleted allogeneic hematopoietic cell grafts. The V end loses 0 bases and the J end loses 11 bases, and a stretch of 20 bases separates them. Measured from the cysteine to the phenylalanine, the CDR3 is 16 residues long. Only CDR3 DNA remains: 48 bases, in frame from the first base. The germline V gene encodes CDR1 SGHTA and CDR2 FQGTGA. Recombination linked TRBV7-3 to TRBJ2-1; no confident D gene assignment can be made. The TCR sequence derives from a male patient between 5 and 17 years old who had a stem cell transplant for acute myeloid leukemia, so the T cells may come from the graft donor. This specimen was PBMCs, mostly from graft donor cells, taken 360 days after TCRalphabeta/CD19-depleted stem cell transplant. The bases are TGTGCCAGCAGCTTAACGGTGGCAGCTCCAACCGCCCAGCAGTTCTTC. Translation gives CASSLTVAAPTAQQFF.